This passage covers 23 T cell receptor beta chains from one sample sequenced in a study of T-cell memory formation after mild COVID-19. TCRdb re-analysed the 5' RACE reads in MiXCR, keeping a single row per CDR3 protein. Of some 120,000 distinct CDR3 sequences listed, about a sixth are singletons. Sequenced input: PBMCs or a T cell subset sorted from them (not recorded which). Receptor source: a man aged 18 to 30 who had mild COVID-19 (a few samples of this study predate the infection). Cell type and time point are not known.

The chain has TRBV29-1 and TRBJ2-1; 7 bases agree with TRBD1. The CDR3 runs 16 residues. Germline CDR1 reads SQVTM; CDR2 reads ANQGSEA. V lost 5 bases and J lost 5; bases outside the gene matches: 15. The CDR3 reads CSVTDRVHRLNNEQFF. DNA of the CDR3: TGCAGCGTTACCGACAGGGTCCATAGACTCAACAATGAGCAGTTCTTC.

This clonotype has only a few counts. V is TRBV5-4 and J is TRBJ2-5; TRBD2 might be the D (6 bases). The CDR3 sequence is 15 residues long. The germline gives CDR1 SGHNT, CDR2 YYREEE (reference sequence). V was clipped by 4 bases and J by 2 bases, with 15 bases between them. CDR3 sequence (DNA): TGTGCCAGCAGCCCCACGGGGGTCGGACAAGAGACCCAGTACTTC. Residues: CASSPTGVGQETQYF.

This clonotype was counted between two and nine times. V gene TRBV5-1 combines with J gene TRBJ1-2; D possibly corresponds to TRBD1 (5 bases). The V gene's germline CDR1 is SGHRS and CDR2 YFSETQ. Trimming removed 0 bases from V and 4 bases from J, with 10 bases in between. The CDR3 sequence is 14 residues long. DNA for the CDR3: TGCGCCAGCAGCTTGGACGTGGGGGTCTATGGCTACACCTTC. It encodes CASSLDVGVYGYTF.

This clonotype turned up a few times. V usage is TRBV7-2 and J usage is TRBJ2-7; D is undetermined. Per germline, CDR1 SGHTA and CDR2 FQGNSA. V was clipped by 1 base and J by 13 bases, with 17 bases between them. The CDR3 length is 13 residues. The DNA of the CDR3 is TGTGCCAGCAGCTTAGGGGGTCCATCTCCCGGTTACTTC. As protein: CASSLGGPSPGYF.

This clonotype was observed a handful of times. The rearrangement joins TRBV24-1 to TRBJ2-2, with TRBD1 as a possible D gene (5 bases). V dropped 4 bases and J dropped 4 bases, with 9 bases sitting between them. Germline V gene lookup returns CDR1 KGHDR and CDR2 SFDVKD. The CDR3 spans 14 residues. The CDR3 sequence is CATSEGAGTGELFF. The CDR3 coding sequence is TGTGCCACCAGTGAAGGGGCCGGCACCGGGGAGCTGTTTTTT.

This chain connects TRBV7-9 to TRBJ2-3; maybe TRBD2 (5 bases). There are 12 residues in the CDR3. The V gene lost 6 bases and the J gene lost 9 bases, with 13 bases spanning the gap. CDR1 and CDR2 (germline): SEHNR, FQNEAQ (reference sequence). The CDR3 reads CASSETSGTQYF. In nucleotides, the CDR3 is TGTGCCAGCAGTGAAACTAGTGGGACGCAGTATTTT.

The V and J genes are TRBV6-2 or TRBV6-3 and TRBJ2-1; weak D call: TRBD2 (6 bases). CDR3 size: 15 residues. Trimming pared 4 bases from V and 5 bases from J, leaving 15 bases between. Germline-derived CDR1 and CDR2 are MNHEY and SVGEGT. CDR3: CASSSYRDSNNEQFF. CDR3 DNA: TGTGCCAGCAGTTCGTATAGGGACTCAAACAATGAGCAGTTCTTC.

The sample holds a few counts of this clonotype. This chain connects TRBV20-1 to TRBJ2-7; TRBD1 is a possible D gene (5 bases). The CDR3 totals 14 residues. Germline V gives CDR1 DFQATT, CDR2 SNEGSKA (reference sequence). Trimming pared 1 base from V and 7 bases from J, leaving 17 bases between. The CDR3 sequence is CSARAHWQGKEQYF. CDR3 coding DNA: TGCAGTGCTAGAGCCCACTGGCAGGGAAAAGAGCAGTACTTC.

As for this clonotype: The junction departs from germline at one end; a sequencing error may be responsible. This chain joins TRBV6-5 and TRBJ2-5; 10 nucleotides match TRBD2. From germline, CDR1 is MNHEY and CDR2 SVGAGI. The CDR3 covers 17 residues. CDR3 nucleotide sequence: TGTGCCAGCAGTTACGCTGTAGCGGGGGGCTTCCAAGCGACCCAGTACTTC. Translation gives CASSYAVAGGFQATQYF.

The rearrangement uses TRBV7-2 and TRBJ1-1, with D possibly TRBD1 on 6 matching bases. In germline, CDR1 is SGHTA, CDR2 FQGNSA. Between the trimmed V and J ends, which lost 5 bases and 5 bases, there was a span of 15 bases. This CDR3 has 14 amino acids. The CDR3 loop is CASSKGQSFTEAFF. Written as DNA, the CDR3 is TGTGCCAGCAGCAAAGGACAGAGTTTTACTGAAGCTTTCTTT.

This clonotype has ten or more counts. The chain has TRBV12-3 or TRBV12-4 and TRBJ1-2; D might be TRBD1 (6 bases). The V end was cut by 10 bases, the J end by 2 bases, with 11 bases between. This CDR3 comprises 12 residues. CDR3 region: CATQGRNYGYTF. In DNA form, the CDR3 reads TGTGCCACACAGGGACGAAACTATGGCTACACCTTC.

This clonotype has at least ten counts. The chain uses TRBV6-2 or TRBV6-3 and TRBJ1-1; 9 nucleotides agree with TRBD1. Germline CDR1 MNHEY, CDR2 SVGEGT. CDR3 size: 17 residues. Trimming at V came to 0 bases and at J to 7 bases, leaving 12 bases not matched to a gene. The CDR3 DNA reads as TGTGCCAGCAGTTACTCGTCTTTCGGACAGGGGAAATTTGAAGCTTTCTTT. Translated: CASSYSSFGQGKFEAFF.

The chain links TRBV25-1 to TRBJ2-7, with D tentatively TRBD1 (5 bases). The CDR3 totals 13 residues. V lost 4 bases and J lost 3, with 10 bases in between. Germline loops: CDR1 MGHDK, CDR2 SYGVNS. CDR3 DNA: TGTGCCAGCAGTGGAATGGGGCTCTACGAGCAGTACTTC. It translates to CASSGMGLYEQYF.

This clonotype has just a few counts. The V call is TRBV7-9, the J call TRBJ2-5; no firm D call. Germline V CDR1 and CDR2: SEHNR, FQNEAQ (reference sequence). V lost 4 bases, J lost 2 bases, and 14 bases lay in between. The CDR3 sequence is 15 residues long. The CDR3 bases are TGTGCCAGCAGCTCACGGCTCGCGGAACAAGAGACCCAGTACTTC. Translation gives CASSSRLAEQETQYF.

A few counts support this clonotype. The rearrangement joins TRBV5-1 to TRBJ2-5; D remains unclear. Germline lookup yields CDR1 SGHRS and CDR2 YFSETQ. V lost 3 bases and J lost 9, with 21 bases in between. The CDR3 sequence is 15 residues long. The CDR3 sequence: CASSSYGIRPSAQYF. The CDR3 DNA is TGCGCCAGCAGCTCCTACGGAATACGCCCTTCGGCCCAGTACTTC.

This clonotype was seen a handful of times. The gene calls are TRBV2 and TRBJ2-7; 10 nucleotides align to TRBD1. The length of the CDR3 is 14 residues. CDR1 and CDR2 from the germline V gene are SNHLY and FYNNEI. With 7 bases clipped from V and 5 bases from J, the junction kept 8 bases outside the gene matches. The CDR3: CASMMGQGTHEQYF. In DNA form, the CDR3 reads TGTGCCAGCATGATGGGACAGGGGACCCACGAGCAGTACTTC.

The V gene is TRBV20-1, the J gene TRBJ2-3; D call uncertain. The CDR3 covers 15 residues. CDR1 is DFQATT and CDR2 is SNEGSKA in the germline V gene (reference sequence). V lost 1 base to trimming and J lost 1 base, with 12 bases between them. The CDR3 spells CSARGDLPRTDTQYF. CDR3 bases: TGCAGTGCTAGAGGTGACCTCCCCCGCACAGATACGCAGTATTTT.

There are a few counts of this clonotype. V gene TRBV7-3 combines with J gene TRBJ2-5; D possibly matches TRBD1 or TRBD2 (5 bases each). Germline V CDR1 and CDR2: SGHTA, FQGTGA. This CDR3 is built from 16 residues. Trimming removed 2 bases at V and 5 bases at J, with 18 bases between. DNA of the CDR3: TGTGCCAGCAGCTTATCGGGACCTAGTCTGGGGGAGACCCAGTACTTC. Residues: CASSLSGPSLGETQYF.

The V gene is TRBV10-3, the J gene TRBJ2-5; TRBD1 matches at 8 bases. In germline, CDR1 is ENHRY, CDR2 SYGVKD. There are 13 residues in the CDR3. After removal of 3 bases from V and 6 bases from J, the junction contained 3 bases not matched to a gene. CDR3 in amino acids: CAISDRGRQTQYF. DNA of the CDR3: TGTGCCATCAGTGACAGGGGGCGTCAGACCCAGTACTTC.

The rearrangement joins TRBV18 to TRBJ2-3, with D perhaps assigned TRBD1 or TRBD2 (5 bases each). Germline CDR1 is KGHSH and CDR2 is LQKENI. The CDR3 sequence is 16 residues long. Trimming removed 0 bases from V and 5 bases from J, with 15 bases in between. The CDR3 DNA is TGTGCCAGCTCACCACCTGCCGGGACCCTGGGAGATACGCAGTATTTT. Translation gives CASSPPAGTLGDTQYF.

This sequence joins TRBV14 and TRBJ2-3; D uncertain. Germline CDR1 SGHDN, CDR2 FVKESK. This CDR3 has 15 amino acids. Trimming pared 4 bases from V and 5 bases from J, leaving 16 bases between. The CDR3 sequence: CASSPSGVLKDTQYF. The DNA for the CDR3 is TGTGCCAGCAGCCCCTCTGGGGTACTCAAAGATACGCAGTATTTT. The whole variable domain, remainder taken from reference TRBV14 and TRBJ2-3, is EAGVTQFPSHSVIEKGQTVTLRCDPISGHDNLYWYRRVMGKEIKFLLHFVKESKQDESGMPNNRFLAERTGGTYSTLKVQPAELEDSGVYFCASSPSGVLKDTQYFGPGTRLTVL.

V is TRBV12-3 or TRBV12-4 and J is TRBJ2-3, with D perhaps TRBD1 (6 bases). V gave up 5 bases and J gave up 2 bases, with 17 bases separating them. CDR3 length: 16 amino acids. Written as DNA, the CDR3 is TGTGCCAGCAGTCGTCCCCCCGGGACACTCACAGATACGCAGTATTTT. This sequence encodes CASSRPPGTLTDTQYF.

In DNA form, the CDR3 reads TGTGCCAGCAGCTTGAAAACAGATACGCAGTATTTT. Encoded protein: CASSLKTDTQYF. The V call is TRBV7-2, the J call TRBJ2-3; D gene ambiguous. V was clipped by 3 bases and J by 3 bases, with 4 bases between them. From germline, CDR1 is SGHTA and CDR2 FQGNSA. This CDR3 has 12 residues.